This T cell receptor (beta chain) was captured in a study of blood T cell repertoires in COVID-19. Study summary: Spain, Italy and the United States supplied samples that represented acute and convalescent COVID-19.

The study assigned cohorts using participant-reported clinical history. The trim removed 0 bases at V and 1 base at J, leaving 7 bases unmatched. Germline values: CDR1 SGDLS, CDR2 YYNGEE. The CDR3 extends over 17 amino acids. Here immunoSEQ multiplex PCR was the method, and the copy in TCRdb shows in-frame clones only, minus some. The table lists about 350,000 clones, about 88% of them singletons. Material for sequencing was PBMCs or T cells enriched from blood (not recorded which). The rearrangement links TRBV9 to TRBJ2-3, with 8 bases identical to TRBD2. The TCR originated in a woman aged 25 to 39 who had recovered from COVID-19. CDR3 nucleotides: TGTGCCAGCAGCGTAGGCAAGCGGGGGCCGGGCACAGATACGCAGTATTTT. It encodes CASSVGKRGPGTDTQYF. The whole variable domain, filled in from reference TRBV9 and TRBJ2-3, reads DSGVTQTPKHLITATGQRVTLRCSPRSGDLSVYWYQQSLDQGLQFLIQYYNGEERAKGNILERFSAQQFPDLHSELNLSSLELGDSALYFCASSVGKRGPGTDTQYFGPGTRLTVL.